This T cell receptor beta chain was sequenced in a study of vaccination and CD4 T cells after COVID-19 (dated by TCRdb to the early 2020s). Turning to the overall study: SARS-CoV-2 positivity had been established in the convalescent patients by nasal swab PCR, and mild disease was recorded in several of these patients and severe disease in one. Two doses of either the Pfizer-BioNTech BNT162b2 vaccine (n=8) or the Moderna mRNA-1273 vaccine (n=2) were administered to participants. Six males and four females were included in the convalescent cohort, with two Hispanic individuals, seven Caucasians, two Asians and one multiracial person represented. The spike-specific CD4+ TCR repertoire was compared before and after mRNA vaccination in over 9 COVID-19 convalescent patients and a handful of infection-naive healthy vaccine recipients. The time from the second vaccine dose to post-vaccine blood sampling had a median of approximately 72 days and ranged from roughly 13 to 241 days. Control cultures used a CEFX viral epitope pool as positive control, an HIV-1 Nef peptide pool as negative control, or no peptide. For stimulating the cultures, overlapping spike peptide pools were used, derived from SARS-CoV-2 as well as from the common cold coronaviruses HCoV-NL63, HCoV-OC43 and HCoV-229E. Post-COVID blood samples were collected from convalescent patients a median of around 100 days after diagnosis, with a range of about 30 to 161 days. General conclusions and limits of the study: Of the vaccine-specific clones found in convalescent patients, nearly all (304 of 307) were mono-reactive for SARS-CoV-2 spike instead of being cross-reactive with common cold coronaviruses. The median number of SARS-CoV-2-reactive clonotypes rose from around 22 after infection to roughly 38 after vaccination, but the change was not significant. In convalescent patients, a median approximately 90% of post-vaccine SARS-CoV-2-reactive clones were detected only after vaccination, suggesting vaccine-specific priming. The study included relatively few convalescent patients and did not analyze early timepoints after natural infection.

The method was PCR. DNA from cultured CD4+ T cells underwent TCR sequencing with the Oncomine TCR Beta short-read assay at the Johns Hopkins FTIC core. The QIAamp micro DNA kit was used to extract genomic DNA from the cultured CD4+ T cells. Oncomine TCR Beta libraries from cultured CD4+ T cells were pooled with unique dual indexes and sequenced on an Illumina iSeq 100. Concerning the study's data processing: Non-productive sequences were filtered out, and CDR3s that did not start with C, did not end with F or W, or were shorter than 7 amino acids were discarded. The MANAFEST web application was used to identify antigen-specific clonotypes by comparing peptide-stimulated wells against reference wells and other culture wells. To be called positive, a clone needed an FDR below 0.05, an odds ratio above 5, and a productive frequency above 0.1% in at least two of three replicate wells. A clonotype counted as cross-reactive if it showed significant expansion both in the SARS-CoV-2 spike wells and in at least one common cold coronavirus spike condition. Similarity between CDR3 sequences was evaluated in R version 3.6.1 using Levenshtein distances (stringdist) and unrooted phylogenetic trees (ape). The raw public reads went through TCRdb reprocessing: fastp at Q25, MiXCR clone calling, in-frame beta chains kept. For every CDR3 protein sequence, its rows merge into one entry that carries the most common genes and DNA. The V and J calls follow TCRdb's processing rather than the paper's. Present in this sample are 15,000 to 16,000 distinct CDR3 sequences, approximately 70% of which were seen just once. Together, the top ten hold roughly 5% of the sample.

According to the study, the label for this sample's treatment or condition signals: approximately 10-day PBMC culture with coronavirus spike peptide pools or control peptides (ViraFEST assay). The study used the ViraFEST assay, which expanded antigen-specific T cells with peptide pools and then identified expanded clonotypes by TCR sequencing. The convalescent patients' positive SARS-CoV-2 PCR tests were from March to December 2020, which was before the Alpha, Beta and Delta variants emerged in the United States. PBMCs were cultured at roughly 1.8 million per well in IMDM supplemented with approximately 4.7% human AB serum and about 10 IU/ml IL-2, with approximately 9.5 ug/ml peptide pools added. On days 3 and 7, half of the culture medium was replaced with fresh IL-2-containing medium. Once the cells had been in culture for around ten days, the EasySep CD4+ T cell isolation kit was used to isolate CD4+ T cells by negative selection. PBMCs were separated from whole blood using Ficoll-Paque Plus gradient centrifugation and then either used fresh or cryopreserved at -140C. Culture conditions were generally each tested in triplicate wells.

CDR3 length: 13 amino acids, cysteine to phenylalanine. The entry retains the CDR3 DNA only, 39 bases that are in frame from base 1. The germline V end is reduced by 6 bases and the J end by 7 bases; junction bases left unmatched: 6. CDR1 and CDR2, per the germline V gene, are MNHEY and SVGEGT. A remark on this clonotype: Its antigen target is currently unknown. Per-nucleotide qualities are absent, and no much larger clonotype sits a single base away.

This TCR was sampled from a human donor who had recovered from COVID-19. This sequence uses TRBV6-2 or TRBV6-3 and TRBJ1-5, with TRBD1 identical over 7 junction bases. Sequencing was carried out using CD4+ T cells from blood, cultured in vitro. The nucleotide sequence reads TGTGCCAGCAGGCACGACAGGGTACAGCCCCAGCATTTT. It translates to CASRHDRVQPQHF.